This T cell receptor beta chain was captured in a study of T cell changes during pregnancy in multiple sclerosis (dated by TCRdb to the late 2010s). The study in broad terms: The study looked at changes in the T cell repertoire across pregnancy in women with multiple sclerosis.

For this clone: It lacks a known antigen. Base qualities are missing; no much larger clone stands one base away.

In the germline V gene, CDR1 corresponds to SGHRS and CDR2 to YFSETQ. From V the trimming removes 4 bases and from J it removes 7 bases, while the gene matches leave 9 bases of the junction unaccounted for. The CDR3, from cysteine to phenylalanine, totals 15 residues. The read is trimmed to its CDR3 DNA, 45 bases read in frame from base 1. To prepare the library, the immunoSEQ multiplex PCR assay was applied. Drawn from immuneACCESS, this table holds only the in-frame rearrangements with V and J called that TCRdb kept. Clones are partly lost; checked studies trace under half to an unresolved V gene and leave the rest unexplained. The sample table shows 35,000 to 40,000 clones, and around 90% are seen once. The biggest ten clones account for about 0.81% of the sample.

The sequence joins TRBV5-1 to TRBJ2-1; 9 junctional bases match TRBD1. The material was CD4+ T cells from peripheral blood mononuclear cells, obtained after pregnancy. The receptor was derived from a female donor in good health, enrolled as a control in a pregnancy study. The sequenced DNA is TGCGCCAGCAGCGCCGGGACAGGGCCCTTGAATGAGCAGTTCTTC. This sequence encodes CASSAGTGPLNEQFF. The entire variable domain, with the stretches around the CDR3 drawn from the reference TRBV5-1 and TRBJ2-1 proteins, is KAGVTQTPRYLIKTRGQQVTLSCSPISGHRSVSWYQQTPGQGLQFLFEYFSETQRNKGNFPGRFSGRQFSNSRSEMNVSTLELGDSALYLCASSAGTGPLNEQFFGPGTRLTVL.